These T cell receptor beta chains were read from a single sample in a study of blood T cell repertoires in COVID-19. Using immunoSEQ multiplex PCR, the repertoire was profiled, and TCRdb retains in-frame clones only, with some absent. The table includes some 460,000 clones, around 90% detected once. The sequenced sample consisted of PBMCs or T cells enriched from blood (not recorded which). Receptors originate from a woman aged 18-29 years who had recovered from COVID-19. Both conserved end residues are part of each CDR3. D genes are given only for firm matches. For some rows the clone size is stated as once, few or many, or as a class when expanded; others skip it.

.	TRBJ1-5	TRBV6-7	TRBD1	CASSPQGSEPQHF	TGTGCCAGCAGTCCACAGGGGAGTGAGCCCCAGCATTTT
.	TRBJ1-1	TRBV20-1	.	CSASLRGNTEAFF	TGCAGTGCTAGTCTTAGAGGTAACACTGAAGCTTTCTTT
once	TRBJ2-3	TRBV5-4	TRBD2	CASSFSGTSTDTQYF	TGTGCCAGCAGCTTTAGCGGGACTAGCACAGATACGCAGTATTTT
.	TRBJ2-7	TRBV28	TRBD1	CASSWDSSFPYEQYF	TGTGCCAGCAGTTGGGACAGCTCATTCCCCTACGAGCAGTACTTC
.	TRBJ2-3	TRBV30	.	CAWSVQGRNTQYF	TGTGCCTGGAGTGTACAGGGACGGAATACGCAGTATTTT
.	TRBJ1-1	TRBV27	TRBD1	CASNSGQGLNTEAFF	TGTGCCAGCAACTCGGGACAGGGGCTGAACACTGAAGCTTTCTTT
.	TRBJ2-7	TRBV30	TRBD2	CAWNSGREGEQYF	TGTGCCTGGAATTCCGGCAGGGAGGGCGAGCAGTACTTC
.	TRBJ1-5	TRBV6-2/TRBV6-3	TRBD1	CASSRTGGSNQPQHF	TGTGCCAGCAGCCGGACAGGGGGCTCAAATCAGCCCCAGCATTTT
few	TRBJ2-7	TRBV19	TRBD1	CASSRRQGANYEQYF	TGTGCCAGTAGTAGACGACAGGGGGCGAACTACGAGCAGTACTTC
.	TRBJ1-4	TRBV19	TRBD1	CASSLTGKEKLFF	TGTGCCAGTAGCTTGACAGGGAAGGAAAAACTGTTTTTT
.	TRBJ1-5	TRBV6-1	.	CASSEAGSQPQHF	TGTGCCAGCAGTGAAGCCGGGAGTCAGCCCCAGCATTTT
.	TRBJ2-1	TRBV20-1	TRBD2	CSASSRGVGNEQFF	TGCAGTGCTAGTTCTCGGGGGGTGGGGAATGAGCAGTTCTTC
.	TRBJ1-1	TRBV6-2/TRBV6-3	.	CASSVPRDGNTEAFF	TGTGCCAGCAGCGTCCCCAGGGATGGGAACACTGAAGCTTTCTTT
few	TRBJ1-4	TRBV7-9	.	CASSLAPNEKLFF	TGTGCCAGCAGCTTAGCTCCAAATGAAAAACTGTTTTTT
.	TRBJ1-4	TRBV30	.	CAWRGGAEKLFF	TGTGCCTGGAGAGGGGGAGCCGAAAAACTGTTTTTT
.	TRBJ1-2	TRBV2	TRBD1	CASGTGLFGYTF	TGTGCCAGCGGGACAGGACTTTTCGGCTACACCTTC
.	TRBJ2-5	TRBV10-1	.	CASSLSGNQETQYF	TGCGCCAGCAGCCTTAGCGGTAACCAAGAGACCCAGTACTTC
once	TRBJ2-3	TRBV6-1	TRBD1	CASSGRDRGLGDTQYF	TGTGCCAGCAGTGGCCGGGACAGGGGGCTGGGAGATACGCAGTATTTT
.	TRBJ2-1	TRBV5-1	.	CASSRGVNEQFF	TGCGCCAGCAGCAGGGGCGTAAATGAGCAGTTCTTC
.	TRBJ1-5	TRBV12-3/TRBV12-4	.	CASRGVGNQPQHF	TGTGCCAGCCGGGGGGTCGGCAATCAGCCCCAGCATTTT